The text below deals with one T cell receptor (beta chain). Its cognate antigen has yet to be identified. No qualities accompany the bases; no much larger clone lies one base away. The data are from a study of beta chain features in type 1 diabetes (dated by TCRdb to 2016 to 2018). Looking at the study overall: No differences in mean age, gender distribution, total cell number or subset yield were found between patients and healthy donors. A total of 100 million to 140 million sorted cells were examined across all samples, and the number of cells per subset was strongly correlated with RNA yield. In the study, TCRB repertoires of sorted circulating CD4+ T cell subsets from recently diagnosed type 1 diabetes patients were compared with those of matched healthy donors. Regulatory and stem cell-like memory subsets were isolated from only 8 patients and about 8 healthy donors, whereas naive and central memory subsets came from all 28 donors.

From each donor, a single peripheral blood sample of 90 to 150 mL on average was drawn into heparinised tubes. A BD FACSAria II and a panel including CD45RO, CCR7, CD25, CD127, CD95 and CD27 were used to sort naive, central memory, regulatory and stem cell-like memory CD4+ T cells. Every sorted population had a purity above 95%. PBMCs were isolated right away by Lymphoprep density gradient centrifugation and were stained directly, without culture. Samples were stained and sorted in pairs, with one healthy donor and one patient per experiment, so that batch effects were minimized. Study-wide findings and limitations: Because small numbers of individuals were included in the HLA sub-analyses, any influence of HLA type on TCRB rearrangement was left unresolved. Because cDNA was sequenced instead of genomic DNA, highly expressing activated cells could be over-represented, though the groups showed no difference in activation or CD3 levels. Type 1 diabetes patients showed a moderate but significant shortening of TCRB CDR3 length in all four CD4+ subsets. PCR may preferentially amplify shorter templates, but because patient and control samples were amplified and corrected together, any resulting skew would affect both groups equally. Naive, central memory and regulatory TCRB repertoires appeared to be more similar among patients than among healthy donors. Patients with type 1 diabetes made fewer insertions and deleted more nucleotides at VDJ recombination sites, implying thymic rearrangement abnormalities.

Taken from cysteine to phenylalanine, the CDR3 has 13 residues. This entry keeps only the CDR3 DNA: 39 bases, framed from base 1. The junction shows trimming of 3 bases on V and 1 base on J, plus 7 bases between the germline ends. Via the germline V gene (reference sequence), CDR1 is GTSNPN and CDR2 SVGIG. All of the isolated RNA was reverse transcribed with the High Capacity cDNA Reverse Transcription Kit, so expressed TCRB transcripts were sequenced. Deep immunoSEQ sequencing was applied to naive, central memory and regulatory T cell samples, giving an average of roughly 3.6 million total reads per sample. After sorted cells were lysed in RLT buffer, RNA was extracted with DNase-treated RNeasy Micro or Mini kits, with the choice depending on cell number. Each cell subset was processed separately to prevent cross-contamination, with patient and healthy donor samples processed together. TCRB sequences were amplified from cDNA with the immunoSEQ multiplex PCR, producing 87-bp fragments spanning the CDR3 region. Sequencing of the amplicons was performed on the Illumina HiSeq platform. The source study handled its data this way. PCR bias was corrected computationally using synthetic template baselines, and reads within Hamming distance 2 were collapsed, with unmergeable singletons discarded. Reads were aligned to IMGT to assign V, D and J genes, CDR3 length, and insertions or deletions at six rearrangement sites. Clonotype counts were normalized to sorted cell number within each subset before computing true diversity and Gini coefficients with the tcR R package. Repertoire sharing was quantified using the overlap coefficient calculated on TCRB nucleotide sequences. TCRdb provides this immuneACCESS table in a form limited to in-frame rearrangements. Some clones are lacking; in checked studies, under half of them reflect an unresolved V gene, and why the rest are absent is not known. V, J and clone size are taken as reported in that table, and D and trimming were inferred from the DNA itself. In this sample the table shows under 400,000 clones, approximately 14% of which occur a single time. The ten largest clones capture about 6.6% of the sample.

The clonotype comes from a man under 40 in good health. Material for sequencing was central memory CD4+ T cells from blood. The sequence joins TRBV30 to TRBJ1-3; the D gene remains uncertain. The sequenced DNA is TGTGCCTGGAGGAAAGTTTCTGGAAACACCATATATTTT. Its translation reads: CAWRKVSGNTIYF.